One and the same sample provided the 26 T cell receptor beta chains below, sequenced in a study of blood T cells in healthy people across ages. PCR was performed a second time for roughly 7 to 11 cycles using a sample-barcoded 5' primer and a J-beta primer mix. Using its own MiXCR run on the 5' RACE reads, TCRdb lists one record per CDR3 protein. Here the sample spans 1.5 million to 1.8 million distinct CDR3 sequences, 40% to 45% being singletons. Source material: blood. Receptors were obtained from a woman aged 18-30 years in good health.

The chain recombines TRBV11-1 with TRBJ1-1; unclear D gene. The ends were cut back, 2 bases at V and 6 bases at J, with 10 bases in the middle. There are 13 residues in the CDR3. In germline, CDR1 is SGHAT, CDR2 FQDESV (reference sequence). The CDR3 DNA sequence: TGTGCCAGCAGCTTATTATCGAGCGCTGAAGCTTTCTTT. Translating it yields CASSLLSSAEAFF.

V gene TRBV7-2 combines with J gene TRBJ2-3, with TRBD2 matching over 7 bases. The ends lost 0 bases at V and 0 bases at J; junction bases unmatched: 3. CDR1 and CDR2 (germline): SGHTA, FQGNSA. The CDR3 runs to 16 residues. The CDR3 sequence is CASSLARTSSTDTQYF. The CDR3 DNA is TGTGCCAGCAGCTTAGCGCGGACTAGTAGCACAGATACGCAGTATTTT.

The rearrangement joins TRBV5-5 to TRBJ1-2; TRBD1 agrees at 7 bases. CDR1 is SGHKS and CDR2 is YYEKEE in the germline V gene (reference sequence). The CDR3 covers 16 residues. J lost 8 bases, V lost 2 bases, and 15 bases had no gene match. CDR3 amino acids: CASSLPPGQNVVGYTF. Here the CDR3 DNA reads TGTGCCAGCAGCTTACCCCCGGGACAGAATGTAGTGGGCTACACCTTC.

The rearrangement joins TRBV12-3 or TRBV12-4 to TRBJ2-3, with D perhaps given as TRBD1 or TRBD2 (5 bases each). The CDR3 totals 15 residues. Trimming cost V 5 bases and J 3 bases, with 15 bases left between them. The CDR3 DNA sequence: TGTGCCAGCAGTCCCCGAGGGGTAACGACAGATACGCAGTATTTT. Translated: CASSPRGVTTDTQYF.

This clonotype appeared a few times. V is TRBV6-2 or TRBV6-3 and J is TRBJ1-5, with a possible D match to TRBD1 (5 bases). V was shortened by 0 bases and J by 7 bases, with 16 bases between the two germline ends. This CDR3 contains 16 residues. From germline, CDR1 is MNHEY and CDR2 SVGEGT. This chain's CDR3 is CASSYSVAGVRQPQHF. The DNA for the CDR3 is TGTGCCAGCAGTTACTCAGTTGCGGGGGTGAGGCAGCCCCAGCATTTT.

This chain uses TRBV6-5 with TRBJ1-1; D call uncertain. This CDR3 contains 15 residues. V was trimmed by 0 bases and J by 1 base, leaving 9 bases between them. CDR1 MNHEY and CDR2 SVGAGI come from the germline V gene. This chain's CDR3 is CASSYSIAGNTEAFF. The CDR3 bases are TGTGCCAGCAGTTACTCGATAGCGGGGAACACTGAAGCTTTCTTT.

The chain recombines TRBV4-2 with TRBJ1-6, with D unclear. The CDR3 consists of 15 residues. The germline V and J ends were trimmed by 6 bases and 8 bases, with 17 bases remaining between them. CDR1 and CDR2 (germline): LGHNA, YNFKEQ. CDR3 protein: CASRAGPRGDSPLHF. The DNA for the CDR3 is TGTGCCAGCAGGGCCGGGCCCCGGGGTGATTCACCCCTCCACTTT.

In its sample, this clonotype was seen once. This chain uses TRBV4-2 with TRBJ2-1; 10 bases are shared with TRBD2. This CDR3 is 18 amino acids long. Germline CDR1 is LGHNA and CDR2 is YNFKEQ. Losses at the gene ends were 1 base for V and 1 base for J; bases not matched to a gene: 7. The CDR3 coding sequence is TGTGCCAGCAGCCAAGGTAGCGGGAGGTATGGGTCCTACAATGAGCAGTTCTTC. Amino acids: CASSQGSGRYGSYNEQFF.

Worth noting for this clonotype: One end of the junction is discordant with germline, which a read error may explain. V is TRBV6-4 and J is TRBJ1-5, with D possibly TRBD1 on 6 matching bases. The CDR3 is made up of 13 amino acids. Germline CDR1 and CDR2: MRHNA and SNTAGT. DNA for the CDR3: TGTGCCTGCAGTCGGACAGCTAATCAGCCCCAGCATTTT. Protein sequence: CACSRTANQPQHF.

J is TRBJ2-1 and V is TRBV19; D not resolved. The V gene's germline CDR1 is LNHDA and CDR2 SQIVND (reference sequence). This CDR3 region has 10 residues. V lost 10 bases, J lost 5 bases, and 6 bases lay in between. Here the CDR3 DNA reads TGTGCCACTGCCGACAATGAGCAGTTCTTC. As protein: CATADNEQFF.

This clonotype turned up a few times. V and J are TRBV29-1 and TRBJ1-2; TRBD1 matches 9 bases. The J segment lost 0 bases and the V segment lost 5 bases, leaving 7 bases of the junction unmatched. The germline V gene has CDR1 SQVTM and CDR2 ANQGSEA. The CDR3 is made up of 15 amino acids. This CDR3 reads CSVSDRGTSNYGYTF. DNA of the CDR3: TGCAGCGTTTCGGACAGGGGAACCTCTAACTATGGCTACACCTTC. The full variable domain, in which reference TRBV29-1 and TRBJ1-2 provide the parts outside the CDR3, is SAVISQKPSRDICQRGTSLTIQCQVDSQVTMMFWYRQQPGQSLTLIATANQGSEATYESGFVIDKFPISRPNLTFSTLTVSNMSPEDSSIYLCSVSDRGTSNYGYTFGSGTRLTVV.

The chain employs TRBV12-3 or TRBV12-4 and TRBJ1-2, with D possibly TRBD1 on 6 matching bases. Trimming removed 7 bases from V and 4 bases from J, with 16 bases in between. The CDR3 is 14 amino acids. CDR3: CASTPEGVGYGYTF. CDR3 coding DNA: TGTGCCAGCACTCCGGAGGGGGTTGGCTATGGCTACACCTTC.

This clonotype appeared a few times. J is TRBJ1-2 and V is TRBV20-1; D possibly corresponds to TRBD1 (5 bases). The germline CDR1 and CDR2 sequences are DFQATT and SNEGSKA (reference sequence). Deletions cut 6 bases from V and 8 bases from J, with 16 bases between. The CDR3 is made up of 12 amino acids. CDR3 coding DNA: TGCAGTGCCCAAATGGGACTCGGGGGCTACACCTTC. Its protein product is CSAQMGLGGYTF.

V usage is TRBV20-1 and J usage is TRBJ2-1, with 9 bases that match TRBD2. Germline CDR1 reads DFQATT; CDR2 reads SNEGSKA (reference sequence). CDR3 length: 15 residues. With 3 bases clipped from V and 3 bases from J, the junction kept 6 bases outside the gene matches. CDR3 in DNA: TGCAGTGCTAGTAGGCTAGCGGGGATCTACAATGAGCAGTTCTTC. As protein: CSASRLAGIYNEQFF.

This clonotype has more than one count but fewer than ten. The rearrangement uses TRBV7-2 and TRBJ2-3; 9 bases align to TRBD1. V shed 3 bases and J 5 bases; nucleotides not matched to a gene: 12. The CDR3 is made up of 17 amino acids. CDR1 SGHTA and CDR2 FQGNSA come from the germline V gene. The CDR3 DNA reads TGTGCCAGCAGCTTGCCAACTTCGGGACAGGGCGTAGATACGCAGTATTTT. Encoded protein: CASSLPTSGQGVDTQYF. The full variable domain, in which reference TRBV7-2 and TRBJ2-3 provide the parts outside the CDR3, is GAGVSQSPSNKVTEKGKDVELRCDPISGHTALYWYRQSLGQGLEFLIYFQGNSAPDKSGLPSDRFSAERTGGSVSTLTIQRTQQEDSAVYLCASSLPTSGQGVDTQYFGPGTRLTVL.

This clonotype was observed a handful of times. The chain employs TRBV6-5 and TRBJ2-3, with D possibly matching TRBD1 (6 bases). The germline V and J ends were trimmed by 2 bases and 11 bases, with 11 bases remaining between them. The CDR3 contains 12 residues. Per the germline V gene, CDR1 is MNHEY and CDR2 is SVGAGI. The CDR3 region has the DNA TGTGCCAGCAGTTACCCCCGGGACAAGCAGTATTTT. Residues: CASSYPRDKQYF.

The table lists this clonotype with a few counts. The rearrangement uses TRBV2 and TRBJ2-3, with 8 bases that match TRBD2. V was clipped by 4 bases and J by 0 bases; unmatched bases: 6. Germline V gene data show CDR1 as SNHLY and CDR2 as FYNNEI. The CDR3 runs 16 residues. CDR3 nucleotides: TGTGCCAGCAGTGGTTTAGCGGGGTATAGCACAGATACGCAGTATTTT. This sequence encodes CASSGLAGYSTDTQYF. Full variable domain (rest looked up from reference TRBV2 and TRBJ2-3): EPEVTQTPSHQVTQMGQEVILRCVPISNHLYFYWYRQILGQKVEFLVSFYNNEISEKSEIFDDQFSVERPDGSNFTLKIRSTKLEDSAMYFCASSGLAGYSTDTQYFGPGTRLTVL.

This clonotype was seen only a few times. CDR3 in DNA: TGTGCCAGCACAGGCCTCGAGGAACTGTTTTTT. Translated: CASTGLEELFF. The chain employs TRBV2 and TRBJ1-4; D remains ambiguous. The V end was cut by 7 bases, the J end by 12 bases, with 12 bases between. CDR3 length: 11 residues. Germline CDR1 reads SNHLY; CDR2 reads FYNNEI. The complete variable domain, with remaining parts taken from reference TRBV2 and TRBJ1-4, reads EPEVTQTPSHQVTQMGQEVILRCVPISNHLYFYWYRQILGQKVEFLVSFYNNEISEKSEIFDDQFSVERPDGSNFTLKIRSTKLEDSAMYFCASTGLEELFFGSGTQLSVL.

This clonotype has more than one count but fewer than ten. This chain uses TRBV4-2 with TRBJ2-7, with 9 nucleotides matching TRBD2. V lost 1 base, J lost 5 bases, and 9 bases stayed unmatched. The CDR3 has 16 amino acids. CDR1 is LGHNA and CDR2 is YNFKEQ in the germline V gene. The CDR3, as DNA: TGTGCCAGCAGCCAAGCCATCTCTAGCGGGACTAACGAGCAGTACTTC. Protein sequence: CASSQAISSGTNEQYF.

The CDR3 sequence: CSASGYTGELFF. The CDR3 nucleotides are TGCAGCGCCAGTGGGTACACCGGGGAGCTGTTTTTT. The chain couples TRBV29-1 to TRBJ2-2; D gene uncertain. The germline V and J ends were trimmed by 7 bases and 3 bases, with 9 bases remaining between them. Per the germline V gene, CDR1 is SQVTM and CDR2 is ANQGSEA. There are 12 residues in the CDR3.

This chain connects TRBV29-1 to TRBJ2-3; weak D call: TRBD2 (5 bases). Germline V lookup: CDR1 SQVTM, CDR2 ANQGSEA. The CDR3 loop spans 14 amino acids. Trimming pared 5 bases from V and 0 bases from J, leaving 12 bases between. The CDR3, as DNA: TGCAGCGTTCAGCGGAAACAGAGCACAGATACGCAGTATTTT. Protein: CSVQRKQSTDTQYF.

This chain uses TRBV27 with TRBJ1-6; D ambiguous. The germline gives CDR1 MNHEY, CDR2 SMNVEV (reference sequence). Trimming left V 0 bases short and J 0 bases short, with 12 bases between. The CDR3 totals 18 residues. The CDR3 here is CASSLSPRKSSYNSPLHF. CDR3 sequence (DNA): TGTGCCAGCAGTTTATCGCCCAGGAAAAGCTCCTATAATTCACCCCTCCACTTT.

The chain links TRBV27 to TRBJ1-2; no clear D gene. V dropped 6 bases and J dropped 7 bases, with 9 bases sitting between them. Germline lookup yields CDR1 MNHEY and CDR2 SMNVEV (reference sequence). The CDR3 has 11 residues. CDR3 nucleotides: TGTGCCAGCAGATACGGCGGTGGCTACACCTTC. It yields the protein CASRYGGGYTF.

As concerns this clonotype: At one end the junction does not follow the germline gene, possibly because of a read error. This chain uses TRBV7-9 with TRBJ1-5; no definite D call. The CDR3 totals 14 residues. Germline CDR1 SEHNR, CDR2 FQNEAQ (reference sequence). CDR3 DNA sequence: TGTGCCAGCAGCGTAGCGATGTCCAATCAGCCCCAGCATTTT. Protein sequence: CASSVAMSNQPQHF.

This rearrangement joins TRBV5-6 to TRBJ2-6; D is uncertain. Germline CDR1 and CDR2: SGHDT and YYEEEE. Trimming pared 2 bases from V and 4 bases from J, leaving 4 bases between. The CDR3 consists of 13 residues. The CDR3 sequence is CASSFMGANVLTF. CDR3 nucleotide sequence: TGTGCCAGCAGCTTCATGGGGGCCAACGTCCTGACTTTC.

The chain recombines TRBV20-1 with TRBJ2-3; 12 bases are shared with TRBD2. Germline V gene data show CDR1 as DFQATT and CDR2 as SNEGSKA (reference sequence). V shed 3 bases, J shed 5 bases, and the junction held 9 bases outside the gene matches. The CDR3 spans 16 residues. The CDR3, as DNA: TGCAGTGCTAGTGATCTAGCGGGAGGGCCTGGAGATACGCAGTATTTT. Protein sequence: CSASDLAGGPGDTQYF.